This paragraph covers one TCR beta chain sequence. Its antigen is still unknown. The protocol attached unique molecular identifiers to individual cDNA molecules. MiXCR, applied by TCRdb to the 5' RACE reads, yields one record per CDR3 protein. The table has roughly 51,000 distinct CDR3 sequences, roughly 6.5% seen once. Per the germline V gene, CDR1 is SGHTA and CDR2 is FQGNSA. The CDR3 extends over 14 amino acids. V gave up 5 bases and J gave up 2 bases, with 7 bases separating them. The data derive from a study of early T cells in non-severe SARS-CoV-2 infection. Overall study: RNA in bulk from unsorted whole blood was sequenced, and chains were unpaired. Whole-study findings and limits: Reliance on VDJdb matching favored anti-spike CD8 responses; private and CD4 specificities were missed.

The TCR sequence derives from an adult who was a healthcare worker with PCR-confirmed SARS-CoV-2 infection or an uninfected control (not recorded which). The sample consisted of whole blood, taken at baseline. The chain is built from TRBV7-2 and TRBJ2-6; D remains ambiguous. The CDR3 DNA sequence: TGTGCCAGCAGCGGTCGGACTGGGGCCAACGTCCTGACTTTC. Its translation is CASSGRTGANVLTF.